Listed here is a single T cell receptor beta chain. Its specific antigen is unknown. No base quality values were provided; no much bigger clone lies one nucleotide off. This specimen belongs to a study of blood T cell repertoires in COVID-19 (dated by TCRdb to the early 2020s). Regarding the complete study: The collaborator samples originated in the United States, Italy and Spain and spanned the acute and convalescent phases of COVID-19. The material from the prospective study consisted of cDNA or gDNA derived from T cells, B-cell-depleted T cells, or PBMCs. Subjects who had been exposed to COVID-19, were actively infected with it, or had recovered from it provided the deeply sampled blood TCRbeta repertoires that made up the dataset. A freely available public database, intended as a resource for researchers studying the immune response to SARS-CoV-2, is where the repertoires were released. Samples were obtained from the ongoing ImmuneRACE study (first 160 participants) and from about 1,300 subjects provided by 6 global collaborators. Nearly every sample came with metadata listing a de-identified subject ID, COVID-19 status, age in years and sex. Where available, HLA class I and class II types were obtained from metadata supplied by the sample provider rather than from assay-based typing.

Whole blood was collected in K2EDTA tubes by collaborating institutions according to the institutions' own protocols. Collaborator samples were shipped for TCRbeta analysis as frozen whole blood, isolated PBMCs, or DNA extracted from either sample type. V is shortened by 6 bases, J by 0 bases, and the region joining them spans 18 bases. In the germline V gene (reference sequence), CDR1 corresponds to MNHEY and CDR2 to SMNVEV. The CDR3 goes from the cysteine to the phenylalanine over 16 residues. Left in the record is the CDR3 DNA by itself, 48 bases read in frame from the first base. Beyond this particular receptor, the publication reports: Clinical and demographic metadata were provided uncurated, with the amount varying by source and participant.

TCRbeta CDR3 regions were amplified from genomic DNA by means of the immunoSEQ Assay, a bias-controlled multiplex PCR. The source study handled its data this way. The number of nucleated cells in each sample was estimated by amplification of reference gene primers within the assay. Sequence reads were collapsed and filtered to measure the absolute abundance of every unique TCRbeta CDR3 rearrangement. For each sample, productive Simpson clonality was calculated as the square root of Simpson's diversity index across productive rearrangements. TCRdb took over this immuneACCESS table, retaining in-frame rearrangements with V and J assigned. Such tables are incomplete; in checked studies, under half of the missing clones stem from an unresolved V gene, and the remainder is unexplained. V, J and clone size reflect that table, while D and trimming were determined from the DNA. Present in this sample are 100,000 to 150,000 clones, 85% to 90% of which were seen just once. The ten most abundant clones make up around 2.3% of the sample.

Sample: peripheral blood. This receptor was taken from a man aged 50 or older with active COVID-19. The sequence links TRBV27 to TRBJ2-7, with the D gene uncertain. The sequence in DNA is TGTGCCAGCAGACAATACCGTTTCCAGAACTCCTACGAGCAGTACTTC. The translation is CASRQYRFQNSYEQYF.